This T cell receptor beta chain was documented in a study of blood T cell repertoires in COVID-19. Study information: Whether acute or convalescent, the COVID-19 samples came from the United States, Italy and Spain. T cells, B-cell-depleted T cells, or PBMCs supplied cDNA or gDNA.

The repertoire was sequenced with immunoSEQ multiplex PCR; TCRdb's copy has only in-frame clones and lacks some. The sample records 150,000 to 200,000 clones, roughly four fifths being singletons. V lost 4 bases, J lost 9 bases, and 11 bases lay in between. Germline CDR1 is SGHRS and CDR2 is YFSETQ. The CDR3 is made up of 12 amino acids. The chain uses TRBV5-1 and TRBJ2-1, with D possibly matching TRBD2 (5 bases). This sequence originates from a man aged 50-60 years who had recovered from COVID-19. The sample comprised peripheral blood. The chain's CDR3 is CASSTTGVEQFF. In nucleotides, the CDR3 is TGCGCCAGCAGCACAACCGGGGTTGAGCAGTTCTTC.